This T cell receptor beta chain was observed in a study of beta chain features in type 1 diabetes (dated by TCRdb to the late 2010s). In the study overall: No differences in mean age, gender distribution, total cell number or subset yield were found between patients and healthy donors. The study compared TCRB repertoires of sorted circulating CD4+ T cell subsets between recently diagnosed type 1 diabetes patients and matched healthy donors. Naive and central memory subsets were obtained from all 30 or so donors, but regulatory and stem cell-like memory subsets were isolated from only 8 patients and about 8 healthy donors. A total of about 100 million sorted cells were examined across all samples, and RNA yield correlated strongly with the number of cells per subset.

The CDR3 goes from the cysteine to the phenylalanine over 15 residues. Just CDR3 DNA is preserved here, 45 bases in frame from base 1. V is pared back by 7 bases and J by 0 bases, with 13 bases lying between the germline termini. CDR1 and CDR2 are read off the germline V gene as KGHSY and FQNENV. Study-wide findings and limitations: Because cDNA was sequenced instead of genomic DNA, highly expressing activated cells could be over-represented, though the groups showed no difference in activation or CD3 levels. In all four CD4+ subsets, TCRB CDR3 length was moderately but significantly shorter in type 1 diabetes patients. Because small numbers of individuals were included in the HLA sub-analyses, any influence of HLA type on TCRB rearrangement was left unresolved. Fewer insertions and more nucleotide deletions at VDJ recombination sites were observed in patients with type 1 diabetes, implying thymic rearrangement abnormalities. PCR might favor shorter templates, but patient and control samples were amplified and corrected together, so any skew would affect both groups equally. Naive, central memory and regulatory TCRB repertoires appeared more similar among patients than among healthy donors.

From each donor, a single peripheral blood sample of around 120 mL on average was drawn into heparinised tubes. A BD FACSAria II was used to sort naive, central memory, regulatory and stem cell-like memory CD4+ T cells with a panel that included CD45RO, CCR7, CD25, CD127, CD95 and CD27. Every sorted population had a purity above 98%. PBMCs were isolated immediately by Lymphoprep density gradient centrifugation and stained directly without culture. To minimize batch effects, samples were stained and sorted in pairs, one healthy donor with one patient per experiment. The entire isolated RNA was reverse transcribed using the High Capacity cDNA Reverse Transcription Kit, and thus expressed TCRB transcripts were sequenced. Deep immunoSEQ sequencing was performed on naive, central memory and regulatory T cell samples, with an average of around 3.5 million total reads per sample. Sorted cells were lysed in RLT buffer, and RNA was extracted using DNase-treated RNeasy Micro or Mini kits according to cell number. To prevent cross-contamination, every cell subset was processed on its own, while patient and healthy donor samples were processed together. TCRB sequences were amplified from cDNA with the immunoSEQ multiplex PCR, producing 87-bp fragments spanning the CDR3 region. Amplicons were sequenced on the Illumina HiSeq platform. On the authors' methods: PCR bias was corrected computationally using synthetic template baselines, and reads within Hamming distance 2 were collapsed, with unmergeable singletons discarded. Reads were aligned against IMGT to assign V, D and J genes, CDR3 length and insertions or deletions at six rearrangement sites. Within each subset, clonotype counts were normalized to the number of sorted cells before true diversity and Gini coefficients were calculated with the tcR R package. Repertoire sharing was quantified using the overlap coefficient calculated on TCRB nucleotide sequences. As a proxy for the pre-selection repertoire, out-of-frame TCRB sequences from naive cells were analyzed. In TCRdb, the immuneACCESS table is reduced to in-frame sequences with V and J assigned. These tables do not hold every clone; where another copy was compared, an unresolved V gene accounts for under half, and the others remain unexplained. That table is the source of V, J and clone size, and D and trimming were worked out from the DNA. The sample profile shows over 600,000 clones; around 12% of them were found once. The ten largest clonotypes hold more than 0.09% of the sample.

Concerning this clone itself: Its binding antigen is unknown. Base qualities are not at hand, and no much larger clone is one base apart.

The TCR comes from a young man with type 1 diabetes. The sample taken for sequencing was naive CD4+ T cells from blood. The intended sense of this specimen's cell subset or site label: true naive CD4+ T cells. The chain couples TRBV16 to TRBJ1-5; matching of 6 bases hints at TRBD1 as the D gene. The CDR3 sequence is CASTLQGSSNQPQHF. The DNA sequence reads TGTGCCAGCACCCTCCAGGGGTCTAGCAATCAGCCCCAGCATTTT.